The sequence of this TCR beta chain was determined in a study of naive and memory T cell subsets. The study's findings and limits: A few larger clonotypes appeared in naive repertoires, especially CD8, possibly memory cells re-expressing CD45RA.

Germline-derived CDR1 and CDR2 are ENHRY and SYGVKD. Germline trimming cut 0 bases from V and 7 bases from J; bases unmatched to any gene: 15. This CDR3 comprises 20 residues. This clonotype was counted only a few times. No antigen is known for it. After the first PCR, alpha and beta chain libraries were processed separately. An equimolar mix of two oligonucleotides served as the beta constant-region primer for TRBC1 and TRBC2. The ligated cDNA underwent four PCR rounds using SP2 and nested alpha and beta constant-region primers. TCRdb itself ran the UMI-ligation and nested PCR reads through MiXCR, one entry per CDR3 protein. The table has roughly 100,000 distinct CDR3 sequences, more than 12% seen once.

This TCR derives from a human donor in good health. Sequenced: naive CD8+ T cells from blood. This chain connects TRBV10-3 to TRBJ2-7; 16 bases fit TRBD2. The CDR3 bases are TGTGCCATCAGTGAGTCTGGTGAGGGACTAGCGGGAGGGAGCTGGGAGGAGCAGTACTTC. Its translation: CAISESGEGLAGGSWEEQYF.